The 2 T cell receptor beta chains presented below share a single source sample, sequenced in a study of T cells in localized non-small cell lung cancer. Method: immunoSEQ multiplex PCR; TCRdb's copy keeps in-frame clones and lacks some. This sample has more than 25,000 clones, with approximately 90% found just once. Sequencing used peripheral blood, obtained before any cancer treatment. The receptors stem from a woman aged 40-69 years with stage I lung adenocarcinoma.

V is TRBV5-1 and J is TRBJ1-2; TRBD1 aligns across 7 bases. Losses at the gene ends were 4 bases for V and 2 bases for J; bases not matched to a gene: 5. Germline V gene lookup returns CDR1 SGHRS and CDR2 YFSETQ. The CDR3 has 14 residues. This CDR3 reads CASSPLGQNYGYTF. CDR3 coding DNA: TGCGCCAGCAGCCCGCTGGGACAGAACTATGGCTACACCTTC.

In this sample, this clone turned up a few times. The chain links TRBV4-2 to TRBJ1-1, with no clear D. Trimming removed 0 bases at V and 6 bases at J, with 14 bases between. CDR1 LGHNA and CDR2 YNFKEQ come from the germline V gene. The CDR3 loop spans 15 amino acids. In nucleotides, the CDR3 is TGTGCCAGCAGCCAAGATGGCCCCGCGCAGTCTGAAGCTTTCTTT. Encoded protein: CASSQDGPAQSEAFF.